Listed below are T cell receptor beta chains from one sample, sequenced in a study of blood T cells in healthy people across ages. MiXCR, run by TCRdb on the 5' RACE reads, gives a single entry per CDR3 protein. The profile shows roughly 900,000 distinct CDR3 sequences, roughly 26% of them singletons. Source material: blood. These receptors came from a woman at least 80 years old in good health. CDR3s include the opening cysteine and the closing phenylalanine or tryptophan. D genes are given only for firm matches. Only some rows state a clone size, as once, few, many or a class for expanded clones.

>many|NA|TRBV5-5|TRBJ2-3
TGTGCCAGCGCTCCTCCTTCCTCCATAGATACAGATACGCAGTATTTT
CASAPPSSIDTDTQYF
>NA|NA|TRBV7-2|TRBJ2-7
TGTGCCAGCAGCTTAGCGCAGGACATCCGGGCGGAGCAGTACTTC
CASSLAQDIRAEQYF
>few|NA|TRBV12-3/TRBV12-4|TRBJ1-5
TGTGCCAGCGCTTCAGAGCGCAGTTATCAGCCCCAGCATTTT
CASASERSYQPQHF
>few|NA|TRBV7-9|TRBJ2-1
TGTGCCAGCAGCCGCTCAGGAGGTGGACAGTACAATGAGCAGTTCTTC
CASSRSGGGQYNEQFF
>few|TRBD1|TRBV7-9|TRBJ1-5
TGTGCCAGCAGCCGGGACAGGGGCGGTCAGCCCCAGCATTTT
CASSRDRGGQPQHF
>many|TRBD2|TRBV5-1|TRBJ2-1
TGCGCCAGCAGCTTGACTCAAAGCGGGGGTGGCTACAATGAGCAGTTCTTC
CASSLTQSGGGYNEQFF
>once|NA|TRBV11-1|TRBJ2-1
TGTGCCAGCAGCATAATTCGGGCCAAGGGGGTACCTCTCAATGAGCGGTACTTC
CASSIIRAKGVPLNERYF
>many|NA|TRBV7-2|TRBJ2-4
TGTGCCAGCAGCTTAGGGAACATTCAGTACTTC
CASSLGNIQYF
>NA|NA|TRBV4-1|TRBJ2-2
TGCGCCAGCAGCCAAGTTGGGGGACTCACCGGGGAGCTGTTTTTT
CASSQVGGLTGELFF
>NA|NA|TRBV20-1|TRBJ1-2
TGCAGTGCTAGAAACAGCTATGGCTACACCTTC
CSARNSYGYTF
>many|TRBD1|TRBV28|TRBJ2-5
TGTGCCAGCAGTCCCCCCGGGACAGCTCAAGAGACCCAGTACTTC
CASSPPGTAQETQYF
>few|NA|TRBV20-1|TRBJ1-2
TGCAGTGCAAACAAACAGGGAAATAACTATGGCTACACCTTC
CSANKQGNNYGYTF
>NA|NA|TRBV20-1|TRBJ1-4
TGCAGTGCTAGAGGGATACAGGGACTGTTTTTT
CSARGIQGLFF
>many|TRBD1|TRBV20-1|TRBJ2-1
TGCAGTGCTAGAGATGGACAGGGGACCCACAATGAGCAGTTCTTC
CSARDGQGTHNEQFF
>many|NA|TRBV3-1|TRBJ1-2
TGTGCCAGCAGCCAAGGACCATACTATGGCTACACCTTC
CASSQGPYYGYTF
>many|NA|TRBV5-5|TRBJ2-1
TGTGCCAGCAGCTTAGTTCAGGGATATGAGCAGTTCTTC
CASSLVQGYEQFF
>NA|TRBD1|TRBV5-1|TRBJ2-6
TGCGCCAGCAGCGTGACAGGGGGCAGCTCTGGGGCCAACGTCCTGACTTTC
CASSVTGGSSGANVLTF
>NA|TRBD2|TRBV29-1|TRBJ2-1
TGCAGCGGCCTAGCGGACGTTGAGCAGTTCTTC
CSGLADVEQFF
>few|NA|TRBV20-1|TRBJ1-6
TGCAGTGCTAGAGATGGGGCGGAGAGCTCCTATAATTCACCCCTCCACTTT
CSARDGAESSYNSPLHF
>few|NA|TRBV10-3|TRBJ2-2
TGTGCCATCAGTGAAAGGGGGTTGAGCACCGGGGAGCTGTTTTTT
CAISERGLSTGELFF
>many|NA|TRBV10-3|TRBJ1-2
TGTGCCATCAGTAAGGGGCTATACTATGGCTACACCTTC
CAISKGLYYGYTF
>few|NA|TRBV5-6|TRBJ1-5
TGTGCCAGCAGCTTGGGGCGATATAGCAATCAGCCCCAGCATTTT
CASSLGRYSNQPQHF
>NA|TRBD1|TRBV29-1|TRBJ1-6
TGCAGCGTGTCGACAGGGGGAGATAATTCACCCCCCCACTTT
CSVSTGGDNSPPHF
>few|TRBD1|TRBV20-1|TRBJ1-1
TGCAGTGCGACAGTCAGGGGGCAGGCCACTGAAGCTTTCTTT
CSATVRGQATEAFF
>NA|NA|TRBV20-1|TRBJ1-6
TGCAGTGCTCCAGGCGGAGGGCATGTCTATTCACCCCTCCACTTT
CSAPGGGHVYSPLHF
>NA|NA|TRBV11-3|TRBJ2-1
TGTGCCAGCAGCTTAACTAGTGGGGCGGCAAATGAGCAGTTCTTC
CASSLTSGAANEQFF
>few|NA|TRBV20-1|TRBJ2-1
TGCAGTGCGCGAGGACTGCCCTACCCCTACAATGAGCAGTTCTTC
CSARGLPYPYNEQFF
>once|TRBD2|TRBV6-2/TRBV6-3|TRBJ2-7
TGTGCCAGCAGTAGGATAGCGGGAACCCCCGAGCAGTACTTC
CASSRIAGTPEQYF
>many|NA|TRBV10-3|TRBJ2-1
TGTGCCATCAGTGACGCTAGTAGAAGAGTTGAGCAGTTCTTC
CAISDASRRVEQFF
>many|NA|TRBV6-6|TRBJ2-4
TGTGCCAGCAGTGACGTCACCAGGGCCAAAAACATTCAGTACTTC
CASSDVTRAKNIQYF
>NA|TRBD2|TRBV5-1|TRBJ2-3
TGCGCCAGCAGCCAGACTAGCGGGGTGGATACGCAGTATTTT
CASSQTSGVDTQYF
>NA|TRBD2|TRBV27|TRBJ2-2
TGTGCCAGCAGTTTCGGACTAGCGGGGGGGGTCACCGGGGAGCTGTTTTTT
CASSFGLAGGVTGELFF
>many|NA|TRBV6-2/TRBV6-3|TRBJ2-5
TGTGCCAGCAGTTACGGGCGAAGTGTGACCCAGTACTTC
CASSYGRSVTQYF
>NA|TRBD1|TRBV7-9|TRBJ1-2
TGTGCCAGCAGTATTGCGCAGGGGGATAGGGATGGCTACACCTTC
CASSIAQGDRDGYTF
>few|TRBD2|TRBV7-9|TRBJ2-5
TGTGCCAGCAGCTTAGTAAGCGGGAGGTCCGGGGGGACCCAGTACTTC
CASSLVSGRSGGTQYF
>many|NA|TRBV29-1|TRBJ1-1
TGCAGCGTACACCGACAGGTAGGGGAGAACACTGAAGCTTTCTTT
CSVHRQVGENTEAFF
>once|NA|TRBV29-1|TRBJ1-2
TGCAGCGTTGAGGGACGGGGAAGCTGTGGCTACACCTTC
CSVEGRGSCGYTF
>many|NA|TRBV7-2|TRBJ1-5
TGTGCCAGCAGCCTAGAGCGGCAGGGCACTCAGCCCCAGCATTTT
CASSLERQGTQPQHF
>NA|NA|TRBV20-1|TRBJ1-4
TGCAGTGCTAGAGCTCGCCACAGGGCTTCTAATGAAAAACTGTTTTTT
CSARARHRASNEKLFF
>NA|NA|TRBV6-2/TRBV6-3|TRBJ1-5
TGTGCCAGCAGTTACGGCCGCCGCCGAGGGAGCAATCAGCCCCAGCATTTT
CASSYGRRRGSNQPQHF
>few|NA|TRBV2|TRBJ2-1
TGTGCCAGCAGTGAATGGGGCCTAGCTAACGAACAGTTCTTC
CASSEWGLANEQFF
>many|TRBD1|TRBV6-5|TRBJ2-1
TGTGCCAGCAGTTTCGACAGGGGGCGCGGGGAGCAGTTCTTC
CASSFDRGRGEQFF
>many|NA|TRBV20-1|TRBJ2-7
TGCAGTGCTAGAGATCTACTGGGGCGCTCCTACGAGCAGTACTTC
CSARDLLGRSYEQYF
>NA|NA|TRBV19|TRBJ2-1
TGTGCCAGTAGTATCGACAGAGGAGAGACCCAGTTCTTC
CASSIDRGETQFF
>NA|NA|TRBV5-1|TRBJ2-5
TGCGCCAGCAGCTTGGCCAGGAGGCAAGAGACCCAGTACTTC
CASSLARRQETQYF
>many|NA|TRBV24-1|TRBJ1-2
TGTGCCACCAGTGATTTCTATGGCTACACCTTC
CATSDFYGYTF
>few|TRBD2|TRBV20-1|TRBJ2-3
TGCAGTGCTCCGTATCGGGGGGGGCCCACAGATACGCAGTATTTT
CSAPYRGGPTDTQYF
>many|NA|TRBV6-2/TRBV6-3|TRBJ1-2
TGTGCCAGCACCAAGTCTTTCGAAGGCTACACCTTC
CASTKSFEGYTF
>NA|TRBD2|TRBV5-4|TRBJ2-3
TGTGCCAGCAGCAGGCCGGGACTAGCTACAGATACGCAGTATTTT
CASSRPGLATDTQYF
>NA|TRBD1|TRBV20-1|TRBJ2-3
TGCAGTGCTAGTACCGGGACAGGGGCAGATACGCAGTATTTT
CSASTGTGADTQYF
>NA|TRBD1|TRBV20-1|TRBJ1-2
TGCAGTGCTAGGAAGGTGAAGGACAGGGTATGGGATGGCTACACCTTC
CSARKVKDRVWDGYTF
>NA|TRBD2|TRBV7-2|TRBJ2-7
TGTGCCAGCCGCTCTCCGGGACTAGTGTACGAGCAGTACTTC
CASRSPGLVYEQYF
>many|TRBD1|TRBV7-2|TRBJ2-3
TGTGCCAGCAGCACCCGACAGGGGGCAATTGATACGCAGTATTTT
CASSTRQGAIDTQYF
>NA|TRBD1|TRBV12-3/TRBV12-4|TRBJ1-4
TGTGCCAGCAGACAGGGGGGTGGTGGTGAAAAACTGTTTTTT
CASRQGGGGEKLFF
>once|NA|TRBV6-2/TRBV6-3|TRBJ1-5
TGTGCCAGCAGCCGACTGGACGGACCGGGACGGGCTACGGGAAATCAGCCCCAGCATTTT
CASSRLDGPGRATGNQPQHF
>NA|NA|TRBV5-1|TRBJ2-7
TGCGCCAGCAGCTGTCGTCTGTTAATCTCCTACGAGCAGTACTTC
CASSCRLLISYEQYF
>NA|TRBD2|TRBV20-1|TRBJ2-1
TGCAGTGCTAGAGCTCCGGGACTAGCGGGATACAATGAGCAGTTCTTC
CSARAPGLAGYNEQFF
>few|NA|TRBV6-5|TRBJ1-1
TGTGCCAGCAGTTATCGTTTGGCGAACACTGAAGCTTTCTTT
CASSYRLANTEAFF
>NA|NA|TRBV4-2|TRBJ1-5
TGTGCCAGCAGCCCCGATATTGGCAGGAGCGCTCAGCCCCAGCATTTT
CASSPDIGRSAQPQHF
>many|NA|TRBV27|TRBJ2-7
TGTGCCAGCAGTCCACAGCATCGGGCAAGGAGCTCCTACGAGCAGTACTTC
CASSPQHRARSSYEQYF